The 22 T cell receptor beta chains reported below all come from one sample, sequenced in a study of CD8 T cells in ankylosing spondylitis. Via MiXCR, TCRdb re-called the 5' RACE reads, giving one row per CDR3 protein. The data show about 160,000 distinct CDR3 sequences, under 45% seen once. What was sequenced was synovial fluid, either unsorted or a sorted T cell fraction (not recorded which). The receptors originated from a male donor with ankylosing spondylitis.

V usage is TRBV4-2 and J usage is TRBJ2-2, with TRBD2 identical over 7 bases. The CDR3 is 19 residues long. The V gene end was trimmed by 8 bases and the J gene end by 6 bases; junction bases not matched to a gene: 24. Per the germline V gene, CDR1 is LGHNA and CDR2 is YNFKEQ. The CDR3 DNA follows: TGTGCCAGCGCCCTTTCGTGGTTAGCGGATCCTGGGAGGGCCGGGGAGCTGTTTTTT. This translates into CASALSWLADPGRAGELFF.

This clonotype came up a few times. V gene TRBV4-2 combines with J gene TRBJ2-7; tentative D call: TRBD2 (7 bases). The CDR3 has 16 amino acids. Trimming cost V 1 base and J 0 bases, with 13 bases left between them. The germline gives CDR1 LGHNA, CDR2 YNFKEQ. CDR3 region: CASSQGSGGFSYEQYF. CDR3 bases: TGTGCCAGCAGCCAAGGGTCGGGGGGCTTCTCCTACGAGCAGTACTTC.

This clonotype has more than one count but fewer than ten. This sequence joins TRBV5-1 and TRBJ1-1, with 10 nucleotides matching TRBD1. Germline V gene sequence: CDR1 SGHRS, CDR2 YFSETQ. V was pared by 4 bases and J by 4 bases, with 4 bases of the junction left unmatched. The CDR3 has 14 residues. CDR3 in amino acids: CASSPGQGITEAFF. DNA for the CDR3: TGCGCCAGCAGCCCGGGACAGGGGATCACTGAAGCTTTCTTT.

About this clonotype: At one end, the junction sequence differs from germline, possibly due to a read error. The genes are TRBV6-2 or TRBV6-3 and TRBJ2-3; TRBD2 matches 11 bases. Germline V gene sequence: CDR1 MNHEY, CDR2 SVGEGT. CDR3 length equals 14 residues. The CDR3: CASSYGLAGLPRHF. Here the CDR3 DNA reads TGTGCCAGCAGCTACGGACTAGCGGGCCTTCCGAGGCATTTT.

The J gene is TRBJ2-7, the V gene TRBV9; TRBD2 matches 15 bases. This CDR3 is 16 amino acids long. Germline V lookup: CDR1 SGDLS, CDR2 YYNGEE. The J segment lost 5 bases and the V segment lost 7 bases, leaving 10 bases of the junction unmatched. The CDR3 DNA follows: TGTGCCAGCTCCCGTATAGGGACTAGCGGGAGGAACGAGCAGTACTTC. Its translation is CASSRIGTSGRNEQYF.

This clonotype was seen many times. The chain joins TRBV27 to TRBJ1-1, with 9 bases matching TRBD1. CDR1 and CDR2 from the germline V gene are MNHEY and SMNVEV (reference sequence). The CDR3 loop spans 14 amino acids. V gave up 4 bases and J gave up 6 bases; unmatched junction bases: 6. CDR3 protein: CASSSGQGFPEAFF. The CDR3 bases are TGTGCCAGCAGTTCCGGACAGGGGTTTCCTGAAGCTTTCTTT.

A few counts support this clonotype. The chain carries TRBV4-1 and TRBJ2-1; D could derive from TRBD1 or TRBD2 (5 bases each). V was clipped by 3 bases and J by 8 bases, with 23 bases between them. Germline V lookup: CDR1 MGHRA, CDR2 YSYEKL. The CDR3 has 17 amino acids. The CDR3 is CASSHVMTAWLGDEQFF. The CDR3 DNA reads TGCGCCAGCAGCCACGTTATGACAGCCTGGCTGGGGGATGAGCAGTTCTTC.

This clonotype was detected many times. The rearrangement links TRBV7-3 to TRBJ1-1; possible D gene TRBD1, 6 bases. Germline CDR1 SGHTA, CDR2 FQGTGA. The ends were cut back, 3 bases at V and 11 bases at J, with 16 bases in the middle. The CDR3 totals 13 residues. The CDR3, as DNA: TGTGCCAGCAGCTTTGGCAGGGGCTATGAGGCTTTCTTT. Its translation: CASSFGRGYEAFF.

This clonotype was counted a few times. V usage is TRBV18 and J usage is TRBJ1-5; 9 bases are a match to TRBD1. Germline values: CDR1 KGHSH, CDR2 LQKENI. The V gene end was trimmed by 4 bases and the J gene end by 2 bases; junction bases not matched to a gene: 6. The CDR3 consists of 16 residues. CDR3: CASSRRTGVGNQPQHF. CDR3 nucleotide sequence: TGTGCCAGCTCACGAAGGACAGGGGTAGGCAATCAGCCCCAGCATTTT.

Only a few counts were recorded for this clonotype. V usage is TRBV7-2 and J usage is TRBJ1-1; tentatively, D is TRBD1 (6 bases). The CDR3 loop spans 15 amino acids. Deletions cut 3 bases from V and 0 bases from J, with 11 bases between. Germline lookup yields CDR1 SGHTA and CDR2 FQGNSA. DNA for the CDR3: TGTGCCAGCAGCTTGGGGGCCCTACTGAACACTGAAGCTTTCTTT. Protein: CASSLGALLNTEAFF.

V gene TRBV4-1 combines with J gene TRBJ2-1, with D possibly being TRBD2 (5 bases). The CDR3 extends over 17 amino acids. CDR1 and CDR2 (germline): MGHRA, YSYEKL. Trimming left V 3 bases short and J 8 bases short, with 23 bases between. CDR3 amino acids: CASSHRRGGFGLDEQFF. CDR3 nucleotides: TGCGCCAGCAGCCACCGGCGTGGCGGGTTCGGCTTGGATGAGCAGTTCTTC.

The rearrangement uses TRBV12-3 or TRBV12-4 and TRBJ2-2; 12 positions match TRBD2. The V segment lost 6 bases and the J segment 5 bases; nucleotides outside the gene matches: 10. The CDR3 covers 17 residues. CDR3 protein: CASSAAGLAGRTGELFF. The DNA of the CDR3 is TGTGCCAGCAGCGCGGCGGGACTAGCGGGTAGAACCGGGGAGCTGTTTTTT.

This clonotype was counted a few times. The chain employs TRBV15 and TRBJ1-5, with D tentatively TRBD1 (6 bases). The length of the CDR3 is 17 residues. Germline values: CDR1 LNHNV, CDR2 YYDKDF (reference sequence). With 1 base removed from V and 0 bases from J, the gap between germline ends came to 13 bases. CDR3 protein: CATSRVFRTDSNQPQHF. CDR3 nucleotide sequence: TGTGCCACCAGCAGAGTTTTCCGGACAGATAGCAATCAGCCCCAGCATTTT.

In this sample, this clonotype turned up many times. The CDR3 DNA is TGCGCCAGCAGCCCTAACAGGGGTTTGAATTACGAGCAGTACTTC. This encodes CASSPNRGLNYEQYF. The rearrangement uses TRBV5-1 and TRBJ2-7; 7 bases line up with TRBD1. This CDR3 spans 15 amino acids. CDR1 is SGHRS and CDR2 is YFSETQ in the germline V gene. The trim removed 4 bases at V and 4 bases at J, leaving 11 bases unmatched.

The genes are TRBV20-1 and TRBJ1-5; D possibly corresponds to TRBD1 (6 bases). Germline values: CDR1 DFQATT, CDR2 SNEGSKA (reference sequence). The CDR3 covers 12 residues. V gave up 0 bases and J gave up 7 bases, with 7 bases separating them. DNA for the CDR3: TGCAGTGCTAGAGATCAGGGGCAGCCCCAGCATTTT. Translated: CSARDQGQPQHF.

The chain uses TRBV6-2 or TRBV6-3 and TRBJ2-1, with 10 bases matching TRBD2. Germline V gene sequence: CDR1 MNHEY, CDR2 SVGEGT. This CDR3 has 16 residues. Germline trimming cut 2 bases from V and 2 bases from J; bases unmatched to any gene: 3. The CDR3 protein is CASSYTSGRAYNEQFF. As DNA, the CDR3 is TGTGCCAGCAGTTACACCAGCGGGAGGGCCTACAATGAGCAGTTCTTC.

The chain employs TRBV4-1 and TRBJ2-1, with 9 bases that match TRBD1. V shed 3 bases and J 3 bases; nucleotides not matched to a gene: 6. The CDR3 covers 16 residues. Germline assignment: CDR1 MGHRA and CDR2 YSYEKL. The CDR3 protein is CASSHPDRGYYNEQFF. DNA of the CDR3: TGCGCCAGCAGCCATCCGGACAGGGGCTACTACAATGAGCAGTTCTTC.

V gene TRBV20-1 combines with J gene TRBJ2-3; 8 bases agree with TRBD2. In germline, CDR1 is DFQATT, CDR2 SNEGSKA (reference sequence). Losses at the gene ends were 2 bases for V and 3 bases for J; bases not matched to a gene: 4. This CDR3 has 14 amino acids. The CDR3 DNA reads TGCAGTGCTAGAATGCGGGAGGTAACAGATACGCAGTATTTT. Its protein is CSARMREVTDTQYF.

The rearrangement uses TRBV7-9 and TRBJ2-1, with D perhaps TRBD2 (5 bases). The V gene lost 0 bases and the J gene lost 10 bases, with 16 bases spanning the gap. The CDR3 sequence is 15 residues long. Germline CDR1 SEHNR, CDR2 FQNEAQ (reference sequence). As DNA, the CDR3 is TGTGCCAGCAGCTTAGCCTTAGGGCCAGGAGGCGAGCAGTTCTTC. Translation: CASSLALGPGGEQFF.

The genes are TRBV4-1 and TRBJ2-4; D is uncertain. This CDR3 spans 14 amino acids. V dropped 7 bases and J dropped 0 bases, with 10 bases sitting between them. From germline, CDR1 is MGHRA and CDR2 YSYEKL. The DNA of the CDR3 is TGCGCCAGCACTTCAATACTAGCCAAAAACATTCAGTACTTC. Residues: CASTSILAKNIQYF.

The V gene is TRBV7-9, the J gene TRBJ2-3; D tentatively reads TRBD1 or TRBD2 (5 bases each). V shed 5 bases and J shed 4 bases, with 19 bases lying between them. There are 16 residues in the CDR3. Germline V gene lookup returns CDR1 SEHNR and CDR2 FQNEAQ (reference sequence). The CDR3 nucleotides read TGTGCCAGCAGCGACGGGGACCACGAGGGGCCAGATACGCAGTATTTT. Encoded protein: CASSDGDHEGPDTQYF.

This clonotype was counted once. The gene calls are TRBV5-1 and TRBJ1-2, with no clear D. The ends were cut back, 4 bases at V and 5 bases at J, with 18 bases in the middle. There are 15 residues in the CDR3. CDR1 and CDR2 (germline): SGHRS, YFSETQ. The CDR3, as DNA: TGCGCCAGCAGCGCCCGGACGACCCTACCTTATGGCTACACCTTC. It specifies CASSARTTLPYGYTF. The full variable domain, in which reference TRBV5-1 and TRBJ1-2 provide the parts outside the CDR3, is KAGVTQTPRYLIKTRGQQVTLSCSPISGHRSVSWYQQTPGQGLQFLFEYFSETQRNKGNFPGRFSGRQFSNSRSEMNVSTLELGDSALYLCASSARTTLPYGYTFGSGTRLTVV.